The entry that follows covers one T cell receptor (beta chain) sequence. What it binds is unknown. Clones were read by immunoSEQ multiplex PCR, and TCRdb kept only the in-frame ones, dropping some. The profile covers about half a million clones, with 80% to 90% appearing a single time and 1.5% to 2% taken by the ten largest. These data belong to a study of Ad26.COV2.S vaccination and SARS-CoV-2 variants. The CDR3 is 14 residues long. Trimming pared 4 bases from V and 4 bases from J, leaving 14 bases between. Germline V gives CDR1 SGHRS, CDR2 YFSETQ. Study results and limitations: Once vaccination had occurred, spike-specific CD8+ and CD4+ T cell responses reportedly showed substantial breadth.

Treatment here: around 19 received Ad26.COV2.S at low or high dose, single or two shots; about 5 received placebo; per-sample allocation not given. All samples were drawn on day 63, counting from the first vaccine or placebo injection. Recruitment in Boston yielded a donor of adult age, 18-55 years. The administered vaccine (an Ad26 vector) expressed Wuhan-strain SARS-CoV-2 spike. The receptor was derived from a person between 18 and 60 years old who received the Ad26.COV2.S COVID-19 vaccine or a placebo. The sample here was peripheral blood, taken in a trial of Ad26.COV2.S vaccine versus placebo. The chain carries TRBV5-1 and TRBJ2-5; TRBD1 might be the D (6 bases). CDR3 sequence reads: CASSSDRNRETQYF. The CDR3 nucleotides read TGCGCCAGCAGCAGCGACAGGAATCGAGAGACCCAGTACTTC. Filled out from reference TRBV5-1 and TRBJ2-5, the complete variable domain reads KAGVTQTPRYLIKTRGQQVTLSCSPISGHRSVSWYQQTPGQGLQFLFEYFSETQRNKGNFPGRFSGRQFSNSRSEMNVSTLELGDSALYLCASSSDRNRETQYFGPGTRLLVL.